The rows below give T cell receptor beta chains drawn from one sample of a study of blood T cell repertoires in COVID-19. Clones were sequenced by immunoSEQ multiplex PCR, and TCRdb holds only the in-frame ones, with some missing. The sample holds around 150,000 clones, approximately 84% seen once. Sequenced material: peripheral blood. These receptors were obtained from a man between 70 and 80 years old with acute or convalescent COVID-19. Each CDR3 is given with its conserved first and last residue. A D gene is named only where the DNA matches it firmly. Not all rows give a size; the values are once, few, many and, for expanded clones, a class.

v_gene	d_gene	j_gene	abundance	CDR3aa	CDR3nt
TRBV24-1	TRBD1	TRBJ2-2	once	CATSKGGTDGELFF	TGTGCCACCAGTAAAGGGGGCACCGACGGGGAGCTGTTTTTT
TRBV2	TRBD1	TRBJ1-5	.	CASSGQGAGQPQHF	TGTGCCAGCAGTGGACAGGGGGCCGGTCAGCCCCAGCATTTT
TRBV29-1	.	TRBJ1-1	.	CSVGQRTGNTEAFF	TGCAGCGTTGGACAACGAACAGGGAACACTGAAGCTTTCTTT
TRBV9	.	TRBJ2-1	once	CASSVVGEYNEQFF	TGTGCCAGCAGCGTAGTTGGGGAGTACAATGAGCAGTTCTTC
TRBV5-5	.	TRBJ2-7	.	CASSGGGAGEQYF	TGTGCCAGCAGCGGTGGAGGGGCGGGTGAGCAGTACTTC
TRBV5-1	.	TRBJ1-2	.	CASSLDAGLLYGYTF	TGCGCCAGCAGCTTGGACGCAGGGCTCCTATATGGCTACACCTTC
TRBV24-1	TRBD1	TRBJ1-2	few	CATSSGQGNYGYTF	TGTGCCACCAGCTCCGGACAGGGTAACTATGGCTACACCTTC
TRBV7-9	TRBD1	TRBJ2-1	.	CASSPPGTGYNQFF	TGTGCCAGCAGCCCCCCAGGGACAGGGTATAATCAGTTCTTC
TRBV7-3	TRBD1	TRBJ2-1	.	CASSSLPTGTNEQFF	TGTGCCAGCAGCTCTCTCCCGACAGGGACGAATGAGCAGTTCTTC
TRBV3-1/TRBV3-2	TRBD1	TRBJ2-3	.	CASSQEDRGQEDTQYF	TGTGCCAGCAGCCAAGAGGACAGGGGACAGGAAGATACGCAGTATTTT
TRBV11-2	.	TRBJ1-6	.	CAPQRDSPLHF	TGTGCCCCCCAGCGCGATTCACCCCTCCACTTT
TRBV1	.	TRBJ2-1	.	CTSSQDFPGLAGEKGSYNEQFF	TGCACCAGCAGCCAAGATTTTCCCGGACTAGCGGGAGAGAAGGGCTCCTACAATGAGCAGTTCTTC
TRBV6-1	.	TRBJ2-5	.	CASSEARGPLETQYF	TGTGCCAGCAGTGAAGCGCGGGGGCCCCTAGAGACCCAGTACTTC
TRBV5-4	TRBD2	TRBJ2-3	few	CASSPASGSIADTQYF	TGTGCCAGCAGCCCAGCTAGCGGGAGTATCGCAGATACGCAGTATTTT
TRBV2	.	TRBJ1-6	.	CASSDEASGNSPLHF	TGTGCCAGCAGTGACGAGGCCTCCGGGAATTCACCCCTCCACTTT
TRBV10-1	.	TRBJ2-1	.	CASSARGPDEQFF	TGCGCCAGCAGTGCAAGAGGGCCCGATGAGCAGTTCTTC
TRBV7-9	.	TRBJ2-7	.	CASSRHRGTTPYEQYF	TGTGCCAGCAGCCGTCATCGAGGTACCACACCGTACGAGCAGTACTTC
TRBV25-1	.	TRBJ2-3	.	CASSGSGNVDTQYF	TGTGCCAGCAGTGGGTCAGGGAACGTAGATACGCAGTATTTT
TRBV21-1	.	TRBJ2-1	.	CASSVRRDGPWNEQFF	TGTGCCAGCAGCGTTCGGCGGGACGGCCCCTGGAATGAGCAGTTCTTC
TRBV27	.	TRBJ2-1	.	CASSLRDRGWNEQFF	TGTGCCAGCAGTTTAAGGGACCGGGGGTGGAATGAGCAGTTCTTC
TRBV11-2	TRBD2	TRBJ2-7	.	CASSLDGLAGPYEQYF	TGTGCCAGCAGCTTAGATGGACTAGCGGGACCCTACGAGCAGTACTTC
TRBV11-3	.	TRBJ2-7	.	CASSLDSPRGREQYF	TGTGCCAGCAGCTTAGATAGCCCGCGCGGCCGCGAGCAGTACTTC
TRBV5-1	.	TRBJ2-2	.	CASSLVTADTGELFF	TGCGCCAGCAGCTTAGTGACTGCGGACACCGGGGAGCTGTTTTTT
TRBV9	TRBD2	TRBJ2-7	.	CASSVGVGRAVSEQYF	TGTGCCAGCAGCGTAGGAGTCGGGAGGGCCGTCTCCGAGCAGTACTTC
TRBV9	.	TRBJ1-2	.	CASSEGGGGYTF	TGTGCCAGCAGCGAAGGCGGCGGCGGCTACACCTTC
TRBV9	.	TRBJ1-6	.	CASSVASGDSPLHF	TGTGCCAGCAGCGTAGCCTCAGGGGATTCACCCCTCCACTTT
TRBV9	TRBD1	TRBJ2-6	.	CASSPRTGSVSGANVLTF	TGTGCCAGCAGCCCAAGGACAGGGTCGGTCTCTGGGGCCAACGTCCTGACTTTC
TRBV12-3/TRBV12-4	.	TRBJ2-7	.	CASSQQDEQYF	TGTGCCAGCAGCCAACAGGACGAGCAGTACTTC
TRBV2	.	TRBJ1-1	.	CARMRAEGTEAFF	TGTGCCAGGATGAGGGCGGAAGGGACTGAAGCTTTCTTT
TRBV7-9	TRBD1	TRBJ1-2	.	CASSLGRQGSNYGYTF	TGTGCCAGCAGCTTAGGCCGACAGGGGAGTAACTATGGCTACACCTTC
TRBV3-1/TRBV3-2	TRBD1	TRBJ1-6	.	CASSQDRAVPVSPLHF	TGTGCCAGCAGCCAGGACAGGGCCGTCCCAGTGTCACCCCTCCACTTT
TRBV2	.	TRBJ2-3	medium-sized	CASSELETDTDTQYF	TGTGCCAGCAGTGAATTGGAGACAGACACAGATACGCAGTATTTT
TRBV5-4	.	TRBJ2-1	.	CASSLESGVRNEQFF	TGTGCCAGCAGCTTGGAGTCGGGGGTACGCAATGAGCAGTTCTTC
TRBV6-1	.	TRBJ1-1	.	CASSETWGDTEAFF	TGTGCCAGCAGTGAAACTTGGGGGGACACTGAAGCTTTCTTT
TRBV19	.	TRBJ2-2	.	CASSIKNQNISNTGELFF	TGTGCCAGTAGTATAAAGAACCAGAACATTTCGAACACCGGGGAGCTGTTTTTT
TRBV4-2	TRBD1	TRBJ1-5	.	CASSQQGAGSNQPQHF	TGTGCCAGCAGCCAACAGGGGGCGGGTAGCAATCAGCCCCAGCATTTT
TRBV12-3/TRBV12-4	.	TRBJ1-1	once	CASSLNGPGAFF	TGTGCCAGCAGTTTAAATGGGCCAGGAGCTTTCTTT
TRBV9	TRBD2	TRBJ2-3	.	CASSVSGSTDTQYF	TGTGCCAGCAGCGTTAGCGGGAGTACAGATACGCAGTATTTT
TRBV6-5	.	TRBJ1-1	.	CASRRKLMNTEAFF	TGTGCCAGCAGGAGGAAACTAATGAACACTGAAGCTTTCTTT
TRBV5-1	.	TRBJ2-5	.	CASSPSRGGGTQYF	TGCGCCAGCAGCCCTTCGAGGGGGGGAGGGACCCAGTACTTC
TRBV4-1	.	TRBJ2-6	.	CASSLVADLTSGANVLTF	TGCGCCAGCAGCCTCGTAGCGGATCTCACTTCTGGGGCCAACGTCCTGACTTTC